These 19 T cell receptor beta chains were all obtained from the same sample, sequenced in a study of cytomegalovirus exposure and HLA in healthy donors. 13 Jbeta primers and 60 Vbeta primers were used for the PCR. Profiled with immunoSEQ multiplex PCR; TCRdb holds only in-frame clones, not every one. The sample yields approximately 130,000 clones, approximately 80% seen once. Sequencing was carried out using PBMCs. These receptors were obtained from a man aged 18 to 29 in good health and CMV-seronegative.

The V call is TRBV19, the J call TRBJ1-2; a possible D gene is TRBD1 (5 bases). The CDR3 is 14 residues long. Trimming cost V 6 bases and J 3 bases, with 14 bases left between them. Germline lookup yields CDR1 LNHDA and CDR2 SQIVND (reference sequence). CDR3: CASRSFQGHYGYTF. The CDR3 bases are TGTGCCAGTAGGTCCTTCCAGGGCCACTATGGCTACACCTTC.

This clone was counted only a few times. The V and J genes are TRBV6-5 and TRBJ2-7; 10 bases map to TRBD2. This CDR3 has 14 amino acids. Looked up from germline, CDR1 is MNHEY and CDR2 is SVGAGI. V was pared by 6 bases and J by 5 bases, with 7 bases of the junction left unmatched. CDR3 protein: CASRRSGGLNEQYF. CDR3 nucleotide sequence: TGTGCCAGCAGACGTAGCGGGGGGTTGAACGAGCAGTACTTC.

The rearrangement joins TRBV2 to TRBJ2-2, with D perhaps matching TRBD1 (5 bases). CDR3 length equals 13 residues. V dropped 2 bases and J dropped 6 bases, with 7 bases sitting between them. Germline V gene sequence: CDR1 SNHLY, CDR2 FYNNEI. The CDR3 region is CASSEMGPGELFF. CDR3 in DNA: TGTGCCAGCAGTGAAATGGGGCCCGGGGAGCTGTTTTTT.

The chain couples TRBV7-9 to TRBJ2-2; weak D call: TRBD2 (5 bases). V shed 5 bases and J shed 0 bases, with 13 bases lying between them. This CDR3 contains 16 residues. CDR1 is SEHNR and CDR2 is FQNEAQ in the germline V gene (reference sequence). CDR3 region: CASSPLLGANTGELFF. In nucleotides, the CDR3 is TGTGCCAGCAGCCCCTTACTAGGCGCGAACACCGGGGAGCTGTTTTTT.

The genes are TRBV19 and TRBJ2-1, with D possibly TRBD1 on 6 matching bases. Germline CDR1 reads LNHDA; CDR2 reads SQIVND (reference sequence). The CDR3 is 14 amino acids. The V gene lost 3 bases and the J gene lost 5 bases, with 11 bases spanning the gap. CDR3 amino acids: CASSIFGDNNEQFF. DNA of the CDR3: TGTGCCAGTAGTATCTTTGGGGACAACAATGAGCAGTTCTTC.

The V gene is TRBV7-9, the J gene TRBJ2-5, with unresolved D. Germline V gene sequence: CDR1 SEHNR, CDR2 FQNEAQ (reference sequence). The CDR3 totals 13 residues. Trimming removed 8 bases from V and 0 bases from J, with 10 bases in between. The CDR3 loop is CASAKSDQETQYF. As DNA, the CDR3 is TGTGCCAGCGCCAAGTCGGACCAAGAGACCCAGTACTTC.

The rearrangement links TRBV19 to TRBJ1-2; 7 bases match TRBD1. V gave up 3 bases and J gave up 4 bases; unmatched junction bases: 5. The CDR3 is made up of 14 amino acids. Germline V gene sequence: CDR1 LNHDA, CDR2 SQIVND (reference sequence). The CDR3 sequence is CASSIFTGAYGYTF. The CDR3 DNA sequence: TGTGCCAGTAGTATTTTCACAGGGGCCTATGGCTACACCTTC.

J is TRBJ1-3 and V is TRBV7-6; no definite D call. V lost 4 bases, J lost 0 bases, and 16 bases lay in between. The length of the CDR3 is 17 residues. Germline CDR1 and CDR2: SGHVS and FNYEAQ. Here the CDR3 reads CASSYLSTYRSGNTIYF. CDR3 bases: TGTGCCAGCAGCTACCTTTCGACTTACCGCTCTGGAAACACCATATATTTT.

This sequence joins TRBV10-2 and TRBJ2-5; TRBD2 aligns across 10 bases. CDR3 length: 17 residues. V was clipped by 2 bases and J by 1 base; unmatched bases: 7. Germline assignment: CDR1 WSHSY and CDR2 SAAADI. DNA for the CDR3: TGCGCCAGCAGTGAGCTAAGTAGCGGGGGGATCCAAGAGACCCAGTACTTC. Protein: CASSELSSGGIQETQYF.

This clone has only a few counts. The chain links TRBV2 to TRBJ1-1, with TRBD1 matching over 10 bases. The junction had 1 base not matched to a gene; V was cut back by 5 bases and J by 10 bases. Germline V gene data show CDR1 as SNHLY and CDR2 as FYNNEI. The CDR3 is made up of 11 amino acids. The CDR3 loop is CASSWDRGAFF. CDR3 sequence (DNA): TGTGCCAGCAGTTGGGACAGGGGAGCTTTCTTT.

The genes are TRBV4-2 and TRBJ1-2; TRBD1 matches at 7 bases. V was clipped by 0 bases and J by 6 bases; unmatched bases: 4. CDR3 length: 14 amino acids. Germline CDR1 LGHNA, CDR2 YNFKEQ. CDR3 sequence (DNA): TGTGCCAGCAGCCAAGATACAGGGGACCATGGCTACACCTTC. It specifies CASSQDTGDHGYTF.

This chain connects TRBV18 to TRBJ1-1; TRBD1 matches at 11 bases. CDR3 length: 18 residues. The germline V gene encodes CDR1 KGHSH and CDR2 LQKENI. The ends lost 6 bases at V and 0 bases at J; junction bases unmatched: 12. The DNA of the CDR3 is TGTGCCAGCTCCCACACCGGACAGGGGGCTTTCATGAACACTGAAGCTTTCTTT. Protein: CASSHTGQGAFMNTEAFF.

The chain has TRBV27 and TRBJ1-5; tentative D call: TRBD1 (6 bases). The CDR3 runs 13 residues. V shed 4 bases and J shed 7 bases, with 11 bases lying between them. Germline CDR1 reads MNHEY; CDR2 reads SMNVEV (reference sequence). DNA of the CDR3: TGTGCCAGCAGTTCAGGGGTCATGCAGCCCCAGCATTTT. Encoded protein: CASSSGVMQPQHF.

This clone was seen only a few times. The chain combines TRBV19 with TRBJ2-1; TRBD2 aligns across 10 bases. Germline V CDR1 and CDR2: LNHDA, SQIVND (reference sequence). The CDR3 consists of 14 residues. Unmatched junction bases numbered 7, after V lost 7 bases and J lost 7 bases. Here the CDR3 reads CASNPSGGANEQFF. The CDR3 DNA reads as TGTGCCAGTAACCCCAGCGGGGGGGCAAATGAGCAGTTCTTC.

The CDR3 DNA follows: TGTGCCAGCAGTTTTAGCAGGAACACTGAAGCTTTCTTT. It yields the protein CASSFSRNTEAFF. V usage is TRBV6-5 and J usage is TRBJ1-1; no firm D call. Germline CDR1 and CDR2: MNHEY and SVGAGI. This CDR3 is 13 amino acids long. Trimming cost V 4 bases and J 1 base, with 7 bases left between them.

J is TRBJ1-3 and V is TRBV12-5; D gene unclear. Germline V lookup: CDR1 LGHNT, CDR2 FRNRAP. This CDR3 is built from 12 residues. V was pared by 1 base and J by 7 bases, with 5 bases between. CDR3 sequence reads: CASGLERNTIYF. The CDR3 DNA reads TGTGCTAGTGGTTTGGAGAGGAACACCATATATTTT.

J is TRBJ2-2 and V is TRBV5-1; 7 nucleotides match TRBD2. V gave up 4 bases and J gave up 3 bases; unmatched junction bases: 6. There are 15 residues in the CDR3. The germline gives CDR1 SGHRS, CDR2 YFSETQ. Here the CDR3 reads CASSTPGLYTGELFF. Here the CDR3 DNA reads TGCGCCAGCAGCACTCCGGGACTATACACCGGGGAGCTGTTTTTT.

The gene calls are TRBV10-3 and TRBJ2-5, with TRBD2 identical over 12 bases. V trimming: 0 bases; J trimming: 1 base; junction bases outside the gene matches: 3. Germline CDR1 ENHRY, CDR2 SYGVKD. The CDR3 spans 17 residues. The CDR3 DNA follows: TGTGCCATCAGTGAGTCAACTAGCGGGGGGTTCCAAGAGACCCAGTACTTC. This translates into CAISESTSGGFQETQYF.

The V and J genes are TRBV11-2 and TRBJ2-7; 9 bases align to TRBD1. V lost 3 bases to trimming and J lost 1 base; unmatched junction nucleotides: 10. This CDR3 is 17 amino acids long. The germline V gene encodes CDR1 SGHAT and CDR2 FQNNGV. This chain's CDR3 is CASSLGTGGIGSYEQYF. The CDR3 nucleotides are TGTGCCAGCAGCTTGGGCACAGGGGGCATTGGATCCTACGAGCAGTACTTC.